This entry features one T cell receptor beta chain sequence. This clonotype was seen many times. Which antigen it targets is not known. Base qualities are not recorded, but no much larger clone differs from it by a single base. The entry originates in a study of human T cells and chemical hapten exposure (dated by TCRdb to the early 2020s). As for the study more broadly: For sensitization, 2% DPC in acetone was applied to an approximately 2 cm by approximately 2 cm area of upper inner arm skin. The patient cohort, mostly female, included alopecia areata with under or over 50% scalp involvement, alopecia totalis and alopecia universalis. Blood for TCR sequencing was provided by twenty-nine alopecia patients at one to four time points (pre-sensitization, 2, 6 and 24 weeks). Throughout the approximately 25-week study period, patients were also given weekly therapeutic DPC doses on the scalp. Libraries were pooled for sequencing, and variation in per-sample TCR yields was attributed mainly to small differences in library volumes within the pool. Patch testing was done on the upper back using Finn chambers containing 0.01% DPC, and results were scored after 6 days according to International Contact Dermatitis Research Group standards. Blood samples were taken from patients before sensitization (week 0) and then at 2, 6 and about 24 weeks after DPC sensitization. From each blood RNA sample, both TCR alpha and TCR beta chains were sequenced. This study followed changes in the peripheral blood TCR repertoire in vivo during primary and secondary sensitization of alopecia patients to the hapten diphenylcyclopropenone (DPC).

Broader findings and caveats from the paper: Because every patient had alopecia, a presumed autoimmune disease, the patients' immune response might differ from that of healthy individuals. Compared with pre-sensitization or healthy control sets, expanded TCRs formed significantly more large CDR3 similarity clusters, which is consistent with antigen-driven responses. Patch test score correlated positively with the number of PT1 expanded TCRs, reaching significance at thresholds 8, 16 and 32 but not at 4. After repeated subsampling, the strength of the expansion versus patch-test correlation and the threshold at which it became significant changed. DPC sensitization did not change how many TCRs were above 1 in 1000 frequency, and no evidence was found of alterations in global repertoire structure.

According to the germline V gene, CDR1 reads MNHEY and CDR2 reads SVGEGT. V is pared back by 3 bases and J by 11 bases, with 11 bases lying between the germline termini. The CDR3, cysteine through phenylalanine, is 12 amino acids long. Solely the CDR3 DNA is kept, with 36 bases framed from the first base. The library was made by RACE. The sequencer listed for this sample is NextSeq 500. Library preparation attached unique molecular identifiers to individual cDNA molecules for quantitative, reproducible TCR counting. As for how the authors treated the data: The median number of TCRs per sample was approximately 96,000, ranging from roughly 20,000 to 700,000. The Decombinator software suite was used to annotate V, J and CDR3 in the TCR reads. Every sample was subsampled to the same number of TCRs (28,000) for the PS versus PT1 abundance plots. Expanded TCRs were defined as absent before sensitization and observed at least eight times at the 2-week time point. TCRdb reran the public reads through fastp at Q25 and MiXCR, keeping productive beta chains. Rows with one shared CDR3 protein collapse into an entry with the most common genes and DNA. Clone size and V and J calls follow TCRdb, not the original study. Across this sample there are about 34,000 distinct CDR3 sequences, with 10% seen only once. Together, the top ten hold 27% of the sample.

What the time point label conveys for this sample: pre-sensitization, week 0. The sample's treatment or condition label, in plain terms: therapeutic diphenylcyclopropenone sensitization with weekly scalp DPC. Unfractionated whole blood was collected in Tempus Blood RNA tubes, and total RNA was extracted from that blood. At every patch-test visit, the blood draw took place before the patch test was put on. Patients were eligible if aged 18 to 70, diagnosed with alopecia and judged suitable for DPC therapy, and pregnant patients were excluded. The TCR sequence derives from a man between 45 and 60 years old with alopecia areata. Some clones in this sample may be carry-over from other donors' samples. The V and J genes are TRBV6-2 or TRBV6-3 and TRBJ2-1, with no confident D gene call. The material was whole blood, obtained in connection with sensitization to the hapten diphenylcyclopropenone (DPC). For the CDR3, the sequence is CASSYPATQQFF. The nucleotide sequence is given as TGTGCCAGCAGTTATCCAGCGACTCAGCAGTTCTTC.